This TCR beta chain was observed in a study of T cells in Graves' hyperthyroidism and ophthalmopathy. This clonotype was counted ten times or more. The PBMCs studied were ones that came from about 10 ml fresh peripheral blood. RNA transcripts gave rise to amplified TCR beta CDR3 regions. First-round RT-PCR of the TCR CDR3 relied on the HTBI primer set. TCRdb independently ran MiXCR on the multiplex PCR reads; one entry per CDR3 protein. The data show over 350,000 distinct CDR3 sequences, roughly 15% seen once. Trimming removed 2 bases at V and 3 bases at J, with 10 bases between. Germline V gene sequence: CDR1 SGHTA, CDR2 FQGNSA. The CDR3 contains 14 residues.

The gene calls are TRBV7-2 and TRBJ1-2; no definite D call. This clonotype was sampled from a man aged 18 to 29 with Graves' ophthalmopathy. The material sequenced was blood. CDR3 residues: CASSLNEGYYGYTF. The CDR3 nucleotides are TGTGCCAGCAGCTTAAACGAGGGATACTATGGCTACACCTTC.